The 4 T cell receptor beta chains reported below all come from one sample, sequenced in a study of spatial heterogeneity in lung cancer. Time point specified: blood at routine non-recurrence follow-up after resection. TCRdb reanalysed the 5' RACE reads using MiXCR and keeps one entry per CDR3 protein. This repertoire shows fewer than 100,000 distinct CDR3 sequences, roughly 21% found once; its top ten account for 21%. The specimen comprised PBMCs, sampled at follow-up. These receptors all stem from a male donor with early-stage non-small cell lung cancer.

The table lists this clonotype with a few counts. J is TRBJ1-5 and V is TRBV6-5; D call uncertain. The CDR3 contains 13 residues. Germline V CDR1 and CDR2: MNHEY, SVGAGI. V lost 0 bases and J lost 6, with 6 bases in between. CDR3 DNA: TGTGCCAGCAGTTACTCCCCTGGTCAGCCCCAGCATTTT. Translating it yields CASSYSPGQPQHF.

A few counts support this clonotype. V is TRBV5-4 and J is TRBJ1-1; 9 bases align to TRBD1. V dropped 0 bases and J dropped 1; count of bases not matched to a gene: 4. The CDR3 spans 16 residues. Germline loops: CDR1 SGHNT, CDR2 YYREEE (reference sequence). This chain's CDR3 is CASSLALGQGNTEAFF. In DNA form, the CDR3 reads TGTGCCAGCAGCTTGGCACTGGGACAGGGGAACACTGAAGCTTTCTTT.

This clonotype has at least ten counts. The CDR3 nucleotides read TGTGCTAGTGGCCAGGGGGCCGGCTATGGCTACACCTTC. Translated: CASGQGAGYGYTF. This chain links TRBV12-5 with TRBJ1-2, with 8 positions matching TRBD1. The CDR3 totals 13 residues. V shed 6 bases, J shed 4 bases, and the junction held 4 bases outside the gene matches. Germline values: CDR1 LGHNT, CDR2 FRNRAP.

The gene calls are TRBV29-1 and TRBJ2-7; D gene unclear. Germline loops: CDR1 SQVTM, CDR2 ANQGSEA. V was cut by 3 bases and J by 5 bases, with 11 bases left in between. The CDR3 is made up of 12 amino acids. CDR3 sequence reads: CSVDDSKHEQYF. In nucleotides, the CDR3 is TGCAGCGTTGATGACTCTAAACACGAGCAGTACTTC.